Each of the 4 T cell receptor beta chains below was sequenced from the same sample in a study of blood T cell repertoires in COVID-19 (dated by TCRdb to about 2020). Receptors were amplified or captured by the immunoSEQ multiplex PCR assay. Sourced from immuneACCESS, this table was stored by TCRdb with only in-frame sequences that have V and J called. A share of the clones is absent; for the studies checked, an unresolved V gene accounts for under half, and the remainder has no known explanation. The sample table shows about 74,000 clones, and 87% are seen once. The ten largest clones represent approximately 28% of the sample. The specimen was peripheral blood. Receptors were obtained from an elderly woman with active or convalescent COVID-19.

The chain employs TRBV29-1 and TRBJ2-2; perhaps TRBD1 as D (7 bases). CDR3 length: 13 amino acids. CDR1 and CDR2 (germline): SQVTM, ANQGSEA. Trimming cost V 5 bases and J 9 bases, with 16 bases left between them. CDR3 sequence reads: CSVRRDSNRELFF. The CDR3 bases are TGCAGCGTTCGGCGGGACAGTAACCGGGAGCTGTTTTTT.

The chain is built from TRBV30 and TRBJ1-3; D is unresolved. The CDR3 length is 15 residues. The V and J ends lost 1 base and 0 bases respectively, with 10 bases between them. Germline V gene data show CDR1 as GTSNPN and CDR2 as SVGIG (reference sequence). The CDR3 DNA is TGTGCCTGGAGTGATTCATCTAACTCTGGAAACACCATATATTTT. Translation: CAWSDSSNSGNTIYF.

V is TRBV2 and J is TRBJ2-5; TRBD1 aligns across 9 bases. The CDR3 length is 13 residues. With 7 bases clipped from V and 0 bases from J, the junction kept 0 bases outside the gene matches. The V gene's germline CDR1 is SNHLY and CDR2 FYNNEI. The CDR3 region is CASNRGHQETQYF. Here the CDR3 DNA reads TGTGCCAGCAACAGGGGGCACCAAGAGACCCAGTACTTC.

Only a few counts were recorded for this clone. The gene calls are TRBV9 and TRBJ2-1, with 7 nucleotides matching TRBD2. The CDR3 runs 16 residues. Trimming cost V 1 base and J 8 bases; bases outside gene matches: 12. Germline-derived CDR1 and CDR2 are SGDLS and YYNGEE. CDR3 protein: CASSVHPGLTVDEQFF. CDR3 DNA: TGTGCCAGCAGCGTACATCCGGGACTAACTGTCGATGAGCAGTTCTTC.